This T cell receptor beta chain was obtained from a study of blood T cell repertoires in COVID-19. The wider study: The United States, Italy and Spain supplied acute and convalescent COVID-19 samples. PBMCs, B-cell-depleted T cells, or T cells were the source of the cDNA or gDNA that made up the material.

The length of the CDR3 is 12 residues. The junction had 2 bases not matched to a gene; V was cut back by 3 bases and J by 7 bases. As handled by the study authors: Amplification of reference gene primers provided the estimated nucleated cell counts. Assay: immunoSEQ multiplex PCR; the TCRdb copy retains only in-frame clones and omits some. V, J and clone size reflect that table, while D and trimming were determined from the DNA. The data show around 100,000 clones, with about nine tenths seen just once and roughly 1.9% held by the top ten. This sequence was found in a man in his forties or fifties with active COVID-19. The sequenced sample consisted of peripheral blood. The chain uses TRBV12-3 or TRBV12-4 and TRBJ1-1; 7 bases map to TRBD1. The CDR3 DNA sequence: TGTGCCAGCAGTTTCGGGACAGATGAAGCTTTCTTT. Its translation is CASSFGTDEAFF.